The 27 T cell receptor beta chains listed next were all sequenced from one sample in a study of blood T cell repertoires in COVID-19. Repertoires were generated with immunoSEQ multiplex PCR, while TCRdb's copy carries only in-frame clones and drops some. This table has fewer than 250,000 clones, roughly four fifths appearing once. The sample taken for sequencing was peripheral blood. The receptors here all came from a woman in her 70s with acute or convalescent COVID-19.

The J gene is TRBJ2-2, the V gene TRBV7-2, with 10 bases that match TRBD2. Germline V gene data show CDR1 as SGHTA and CDR2 as FQGNSA. J gave up 7 bases and V 2 bases, and 4 bases lay outside the gene matches. This CDR3 has 15 residues. CDR3 amino acids: CASSLSSGGGGELFF. The CDR3, as DNA: TGTGCCAGCAGCTTATCTAGCGGGGGTGGCGGGGAGCTGTTTTTT.

The chain joins TRBV3-1 (or the pseudogene TRBV3-2) to TRBJ2-7; 11 nucleotides align to TRBD1. J was trimmed by 5 bases and V by 1 base; bases with no gene match: 4. The CDR3 length is 15 residues. Germline assignment: CDR1 LGHDT and CDR2 YNNKEL (reference sequence). The CDR3 region has the DNA TGTGCCAGCAGCCAAGGGACAGGGGGCTACCACGAGCAGTACTTC. Its translation: CASSQGTGGYHEQYF.

The V call is TRBV5-1, the J call TRBJ1-6; D uncertain. V lost 0 bases and J 9 bases, leaving 13 bases between the germline ends. Germline V gene data show CDR1 as SGHRS and CDR2 as YFSETQ. The CDR3 covers 15 residues. This CDR3 reads CASSLDSFRASPLHF. The CDR3 nucleotides are TGCGCCAGCAGCTTGGACAGTTTTAGAGCTTCACCCCTCCACTTT.

The rearrangement joins TRBV3-1 (or the pseudogene TRBV3-2) to TRBJ2-1; 14 bases are shared with TRBD2. The V gene end was trimmed by 2 bases and the J gene end by 8 bases; junction bases not matched to a gene: 11. In germline, CDR1 is LGHDT, CDR2 YNNKEL (reference sequence). The CDR3 covers 18 residues. CDR3 amino acids: CASSQLGLAGGQSHEQFF. The CDR3 nucleotides read TGTGCCAGCAGCCAACTTGGACTAGCGGGGGGCCAATCCCATGAGCAGTTCTTC.

This rearrangement joins TRBV3-1 (or the pseudogene TRBV3-2) to TRBJ1-1, with TRBD1 identical over 7 bases. The CDR3 covers 13 residues. The J segment lost 4 bases and the V segment lost 3 bases, leaving 2 bases of the junction unmatched. The germline V gene encodes CDR1 LGHDT and CDR2 YNNKEL (reference sequence). The CDR3 region has the DNA TGTGCCAGCAGCCAGACAGGGCCCACTGAAGCTTTCTTT. This codes for CASSQTGPTEAFF.

The chain recombines TRBV7-9 with TRBJ2-1; possibly TRBD1 for D (6 bases). Trimming removed 8 bases at V and 4 bases at J, with 18 bases between. CDR1 is SEHNR, CDR2 FQNEAQ, per germline (reference sequence). The CDR3 sequence is 15 residues long. This CDR3 reads CASGALGQKYNEQFF. The CDR3 nucleotides read TGTGCCAGCGGGGCTCTCGGACAGAAATACAATGAGCAGTTCTTC.

The chain uses TRBV28 and TRBJ2-7; weak D call: TRBD2 (5 bases). The CDR3 runs to 16 residues. Trimming removed 4 bases from V and 5 bases from J, with 21 bases in between. CDR1 is MDHEN and CDR2 is SYDVKM in the germline V gene. Written as DNA, the CDR3 is TGTGCCAGCAGTTCCACCGACTACCTAAGGTCCGACGAGCAGTACTTC. Its protein product is CASSSTDYLRSDEQYF.

The chain joins TRBV5-1 to TRBJ2-3, with D unclear. This CDR3 has 13 residues. Per the germline V gene, CDR1 is SGHRS and CDR2 is YFSETQ. V shed 3 bases and J shed 2 bases, with 7 bases lying between them. CDR3 amino acids: CASSSFPTDTQYF. As DNA, the CDR3 is TGCGCCAGCAGCTCTTTCCCCACAGATACGCAGTATTTT. Combining the CDR3 with reference TRBV5-1 and TRBJ2-3 gives the whole variable domain KAGVTQTPRYLIKTRGQQVTLSCSPISGHRSVSWYQQTPGQGLQFLFEYFSETQRNKGNFPGRFSGRQFSNSRSEMNVSTLELGDSALYLCASSSFPTDTQYFGPGTRLTVL.

The chain links TRBV24-1 to TRBJ2-1; 11 nucleotides line up with TRBD2. Germline CDR1 is KGHDR and CDR2 is SFDVKD. Trimming removed 3 bases from V and 8 bases from J; junction bases left unmatched: 5. The CDR3 is 15 residues long. The CDR3 DNA reads TGTGCCACCAGTGATCTTAGCGGGGGGGCCCATGAGCAGTTCTTC. This gives the protein CATSDLSGGAHEQFF.

J is TRBJ2-1 and V is TRBV29-1; 10 bases agree with TRBD1. The CDR3 has 14 amino acids. The V gene end was trimmed by 7 bases and the J gene end by 9 bases; junction bases not matched to a gene: 12. Germline CDR1 and CDR2: SQVTM and ANQGSEA. The CDR3 DNA sequence: TGCAGCGCTGGTAGGACAGGGGGATCGGGTGAGCAGTTCTTC. Protein sequence: CSAGRTGGSGEQFF.

V gene TRBV4-3 combines with J gene TRBJ2-1, with 7 bases that match TRBD1. The ends lost 2 bases at V and 3 bases at J; junction bases unmatched: 4. The CDR3 extends over 15 amino acids. Per the germline V gene, CDR1 is LGHNA and CDR2 is YSLEER. CDR3 sequence: CASSQTRDSYNEQFF. Here the CDR3 DNA reads TGCGCCAGCAGCCAAACCCGGGACAGCTACAATGAGCAGTTCTTC.

The chain uses TRBV21-1 and TRBJ2-7; the table's D call, TRBD2, has no DNA check behind it. TRBV21-1 is a listed pseudogene. The CDR3 is 13 amino acids. This chain's CDR3 is CASRTDKPYEQYF. In DNA form, the CDR3 reads TGTGCCAGCCGGACTGACAAGCCCTACGAGCAGTACTTC.

The chain combines TRBV28 with TRBJ2-3; the match to TRBD2 covers 8 bases. V was pared by 6 bases and J by 4 bases, with 3 bases of the junction left unmatched. CDR3 length: 13 amino acids. In germline, CDR1 is MDHEN, CDR2 SYDVKM. CDR3 sequence reads: CASSGGAPDTQYF. CDR3 coding DNA: TGTGCCAGCAGCGGGGGGGCCCCAGATACGCAGTATTTT.

This clone has only a few counts. The chain is built from TRBV7-9 and TRBJ1-3, with TRBD1 matching 9 bases. Germline assignment: CDR1 SEHNR and CDR2 FQNEAQ (reference sequence). The junction had 4 bases not matched to a gene; V was cut back by 4 bases and J by 3 bases. This CDR3 region has 15 residues. The DNA of the CDR3 is TGTGCCAGCAGCTCACAGGGGGCACTTGGAAACACCATATATTTT. It specifies CASSSQGALGNTIYF. Full variable domain (remainder filled in from reference TRBV7-9 and TRBJ1-3): DTGVSQNPRHKITKRGQNVTFRCDPISEHNRLYWYRQTLGQGPEFLTYFQNEAQLEKSRLLSDRFSAERPKGSFSTLEIQRTEQGDSAMYLCASSSQGALGNTIYFGEGSWLTVV.

This sequence joins TRBV18 and TRBJ1-6, with TRBD1 matching over 8 bases. The V segment lost 1 base and the J segment 7 bases; nucleotides outside the gene matches: 3. CDR1 and CDR2 (germline): KGHSH, LQKENI. The CDR3 is 15 residues long. This CDR3 reads CASSPQTGGNSPLHF. DNA for the CDR3: TGTGCCAGCTCACCACAAACAGGGGGGAATTCACCCCTCCACTTT.

The chain couples TRBV2 to TRBJ1-5, with D maybe TRBD1 (5 bases). The CDR3 has 13 residues. Trimming took off 4 bases at V and 9 bases at J, with 13 bases between the two ends. Germline V gene data show CDR1 as SNHLY and CDR2 as FYNNEI. The chain's CDR3 is CASSAGGFGPQHF. DNA of the CDR3: TGTGCCAGCAGTGCGGGGGGATTCGGGCCCCAGCATTTT.

The CDR3 reads CASSYSKGFGYTF. CDR3 nucleotides: TGTGCCAGCAGTTACTCTAAGGGGTTTGGCTACACCTTC. This chain uses TRBV6-6 with TRBJ1-2; weak D call: TRBD1 (5 bases). Germline assignment: CDR1 MNHNY and CDR2 SVGAGI (reference sequence). V shed 0 bases and J shed 7 bases, with 9 bases lying between them. This CDR3 has 13 amino acids.

J is TRBJ1-5 and V is TRBV6-5; 7 bases align to TRBD1. The germline V gene encodes CDR1 MNHEY and CDR2 SVGAGI. The CDR3 length is 14 residues. Trimming at V came to 6 bases and at J to 8 bases, leaving 10 bases not matched to a gene. The CDR3: CASRSPGQREPQHF. For the CDR3, the DNA is TGTGCCAGCAGGTCGCCGGGACAGCGTGAGCCCCAGCATTTT.

The chain is built from TRBV9 and TRBJ2-1, with D perhaps matching TRBD2 (5 bases). The CDR3 totals 13 residues. Deletions cut 3 bases from V and 8 bases from J, with 12 bases between. CDR1 is SGDLS and CDR2 is YYNGEE in the germline V gene. This chain's CDR3 is CASSAPSIHEQFF. The DNA of the CDR3 is TGTGCCAGCAGCGCCCCTAGCATCCATGAGCAGTTCTTC.

CDR3 coding DNA: TGTGCCATCAGGGACAGCCTAGCCGGGGAGCTGTTTTTT. Protein product: CAIRDSLAGELFF. The chain employs TRBV10-3 and TRBJ2-2, with D perhaps matching TRBD1 (6 bases). This CDR3 spans 13 amino acids. Per germline, CDR1 ENHRY and CDR2 SYGVKD. Trimming stripped 6 bases from V and 6 bases from J, with 11 bases between.

J is TRBJ2-3 and V is TRBV10-3, with D perhaps matching TRBD2 (5 bases). This CDR3 contains 12 residues. V was clipped by 9 bases and J by 4 bases, with 11 bases between them. Germline V gene lookup returns CDR1 ENHRY and CDR2 SYGVKD. The CDR3 here is CAIGLEADTQYF. The CDR3 bases are TGTGCCATTGGGTTGGAGGCAGATACGCAGTATTTT.

J is TRBJ2-1 and V is TRBV6-5; 9 bases fit TRBD1. Germline CDR1 and CDR2: MNHEY and SVGAGI. The J segment lost 12 bases and the V segment lost 2 bases, leaving 11 bases of the junction unmatched. The CDR3 consists of 15 residues. CDR3 in amino acids: CASSYGTGGLDRQFF. The CDR3 nucleotides are TGTGCCAGCAGTTACGGAACAGGGGGCCTCGACCGGCAGTTCTTC.

V and J are TRBV20-1 and TRBJ1-5; D is perhaps TRBD1 (5 bases). Trimming removed 3 bases at V and 2 bases at J, with 14 bases between. Germline lookup yields CDR1 DFQATT and CDR2 SNEGSKA (reference sequence). The CDR3 is 15 residues long. The CDR3 DNA follows: TGCAGTGCTAGTCTGGTCAGGGCCCGCAATCAGCCCCAGCATTTT. It specifies CSASLVRARNQPQHF.

V and J are TRBV4-1 and TRBJ2-2, with D maybe TRBD1 (6 bases). The CDR3 contains 15 residues. Germline CDR1 and CDR2: MGHRA and YSYEKL. Trimming removed 4 bases at V and 3 bases at J, with 12 bases between. CDR3 amino acids: CASSLLTGHTGELFF. The DNA for the CDR3 is TGCGCCAGCAGCCTACTGACAGGACACACCGGGGAGCTGTTTTTT.

CDR3: CASSRLQNTEAFF. CDR3 coding DNA: TGTGCCAGTAGTCGACTCCAGAACACTGAAGCTTTCTTT. The V gene is TRBV19, the J gene TRBJ1-1; D is undetermined. The CDR3 extends over 13 amino acids. Trimming cost V 5 bases and J 1 base, with 8 bases left between them. CDR1 LNHDA and CDR2 SQIVND come from the germline V gene (reference sequence).

The rearrangement links TRBV28 to TRBJ1-2; D might be TRBD1 (5 bases). The V gene lost 6 bases and the J gene lost 2 bases, with 16 bases spanning the gap. The CDR3 runs 15 residues. Germline assignment: CDR1 MDHEN and CDR2 SYDVKM. CDR3 sequence (DNA): TGTGCCAGCAGCTCGACGCGCAGGGTAAACTATGGCTACACCTTC. Translating gives CASSSTRRVNYGYTF.

This sequence joins TRBV11-2 and TRBJ1-1; the D is unclear. The CDR3 length is 14 residues. Trimming cost V 3 bases and J 5 bases, with 13 bases left between them. Germline lookup yields CDR1 SGHAT and CDR2 FQNNGV. The CDR3 here is CASSFWSRLTEAFF. The CDR3 DNA follows: TGTGCCAGCAGCTTTTGGTCAAGACTTACTGAAGCTTTCTTT.